Listed below are T cell receptor beta chains from one sample, sequenced in a study of T-cell reconstitution after alpha-beta-depleted transplantation in children. MiXCR, run by TCRdb on the PCR reads, gives a single entry per CDR3 protein. The sample contains some 300,000 distinct CDR3 sequences, around 7.3% of which appear only once. The sequenced sample was peripheral blood, obtained 360 days after TCRalphabeta/CD19-depleted stem cell transplant. These receptors were collected from a female patient under 10 years old who had a stem cell transplant for Fanconi anemia, so the T cells may come from the graft donor. Each CDR3 is given with its conserved first and last residue. The D gene is left open where the match is weak. Part of the rows lack a size; the others show once, few, many or a class for expanded clones.

TRBV9,TRBJ2-3,many,-,TGTGCCAGCTCAGGCTACACAGATACGCAGTATTTT,CASSGYTDTQYF
TRBV15,TRBJ2-7,many,TRBD2,TGTGCCACCAGCAGAGAGCTAGCGGGAGTATCCGAGCAGTACTTC,CATSRELAGVSEQYF
TRBV7-9,TRBJ1-1,many,-,TGTGCCAGCAGCTTAGGAATACAGGGAGGGACTGAAGCTTTCTTT,CASSLGIQGGTEAFF
TRBV11-1,TRBJ2-1,few,-,TGTGCCAGCAGCGCTCTGGAAGGGCTACAGTTCTTC,CASSALEGLQFF
TRBV13,TRBJ2-1,many,TRBD1,TGTGCCAGCAGCCCCCCGGGACAGGTCCCCAATGAGCAGTTCTTC,CASSPPGQVPNEQFF
TRBV23-1,TRBJ2-6,-,TRBD1,TGCGCCAGCGGGGACAGGTCTGGGGCCAACGTCCTGACTTTC,CASGDRSGANVLTF
TRBV2,TRBJ1-6,many,-,TGTGCCAGCATGGGGGGACTGGGTTCACCCCTCCACTTT,CASMGGLGSPLHF
TRBV27,TRBJ2-3,many,-,TGTGCCAGCACCTCACTTGGGGGGCTTAGGGATACGCAGTATTTT,CASTSLGGLRDTQYF
TRBV6-1,TRBJ1-1,many,TRBD1,TGTGCCAGCAGAGGTGTCAGGGGGGCTGAAGCTTTCTTT,CASRGVRGAEAFF
TRBV18,TRBJ2-2,many,-,TGTGCCAGCTCATCACCACTCCAGCGGTTTTCGTCCGGGGAGCTGTTTTTT,CASSSPLQRFSSGELFF
TRBV7-8,TRBJ1-1,few,-,TGTGCCAGCAGCCCACGAAGGGCAGGGCGAAACACTGAAGCTTTCTTT,CASSPRRAGRNTEAFF
TRBV6-2/TRBV6-3,TRBJ2-2,-,TRBD1,TGTGCCAGCAGCGGGAATCCGGGACAGATCACCGGGGAGCTGTTTTTT,CASSGNPGQITGELFF
TRBV12-3/TRBV12-4,TRBJ2-7,many,-,TGTGCCAGCACCTCTACCCACTACGAGCAGTACTTC,CASTSTHYEQYF
TRBV4-1,TRBJ1-4,many,-,TGCGCCAGCAGCCAAGTTACGTCAACTAATGAAAAACTGTTTTTT,CASSQVTSTNEKLFF
TRBV6-5,TRBJ1-2,many,-,TGTGCCAGCAGTTACTCGGGCACAGGTATAATAGCAGGCTACACCTTC,CASSYSGTGIIAGYTF
TRBV25-1,TRBJ1-3,many,TRBD1,TGTGCCAGCAGTCCACCGGGACAGGGAAATTTAGGAAACACCATATATTTT,CASSPPGQGNLGNTIYF
TRBV3-1,TRBJ1-1,-,-,TGTGCCAGCAGCCAATATTCTGAAGCTTTCTTT,CASSQYSEAFF
TRBV27,TRBJ2-7,many,-,TGTGCCAGCAGTCCGGGACTGCGAACACGGGATCAGTACTTC,CASSPGLRTRDQYF
TRBV5-1,TRBJ1-6,-,-,TGCGCCAGCAGCTTGGGGGAAGTAGGGGATAATTCACCCCTCCACTTT,CASSLGEVGDNSPLHF
TRBV2,TRBJ2-2,few,TRBD2,TGTGCCAGCAGTGACTCGGGACTAGTATCTGACACCGGGGAGCTGTTTTTT,CASSDSGLVSDTGELFF
TRBV5-1,TRBJ1-4,few,TRBD1,TGCGCCAGCAGCTTTGACAGGGTCCGGGAAAAACTGTTTTTT,CASSFDRVREKLFF
TRBV9,TRBJ2-1,-,-,TGTGCCAGCAGCCCCCAGGGAGGCCATACTTTCTCCTACAATGAGCAGTTCTTC,CASSPQGGHTFSYNEQFF
TRBV6-2/TRBV6-3,TRBJ2-1,many,-,TGTGCCAGCAGTTACGGTAGCGTCTCCAATGAGCAGTTCTTC,CASSYGSVSNEQFF
TRBV7-9,TRBJ2-1,many,-,TGTGCCAGCAGCTCCGTCGCGGGTTACAATGAGCAGTTCTTC,CASSSVAGYNEQFF
TRBV11-2,TRBJ1-3,-,-,TGTGCCAGCACCGTGCAACCCATCCCGGGGGGAAACACCATATATTTT,CASTVQPIPGGNTIYF
TRBV7-2,TRBJ2-7,many,-,TGTGCCAGCAGCTTATTCTTGTACGAGCAGTACTTC,CASSLFLYEQYF
TRBV20-1,TRBJ1-6,few,-,TGCAGTGCACACCCTGCGGGGGCTTCACCCCTCCACTTT,CSAHPAGASPLHF
TRBV9,TRBJ2-2,many,-,TGTGCCACCCGACGGGGTTACACCGGGGAGCTGTTTTTT,CATRRGYTGELFF
TRBV6-1,TRBJ1-6,-,TRBD1,TGTGCCAGTTCACGACAGGGACATTCACCCCTCCACTTT,CASSRQGHSPLHF
TRBV11-1,TRBJ2-2,-,TRBD1,TGTGCCAGCAGCTTAGAGCCGGGACAGTCTGCGTCGGTCACCGGGGAGCTGTTTTTT,CASSLEPGQSASVTGELFF
TRBV3-1,TRBJ2-1,-,-,TGTGCCAGCAGCCAAGACCTATCCAGACCCAATGAGCAGTTCTTC,CASSQDLSRPNEQFF
TRBV3-1,TRBJ1-6,few,-,TGTGCCAGCAGCCCAATTTCTAGCTCCTATAATTCACCCCTCCACTTT,CASSPISSSYNSPLHF
TRBV24-1,TRBJ2-3,many,TRBD2,TGTGCCACCAGTGATTGGGGTAGCGGGAGCTCAGATACGCAGTATTTT,CATSDWGSGSSDTQYF
TRBV27,TRBJ1-1,many,-,TGTGCCAGCAGTTTATCGGCCCGGACAGCCCATCTTGAAGCTTTCTTT,CASSLSARTAHLEAFF
TRBV20-1,TRBJ2-4,few,TRBD1,TGCAGTGCTAGAGAGAGAACTCGGACAGGGTGGGCCAAAAACATTCAGTACTTC,CSARERTRTGWAKNIQYF
TRBV29-1,TRBJ2-3,many,-,TGCAGCGTTGAGCTCAGGGGAATAGGCACAGATACGCAGTATTTT,CSVELRGIGTDTQYF
TRBV12-3/TRBV12-4,TRBJ1-2,many,TRBD1,TGTGCCAGCAGCACGACAGGGGCCCACTATGGCTACACCTTC,CASSTTGAHYGYTF
TRBV5-1,TRBJ2-7,many,TRBD1,TGCGCCAGCAGCTTGGGATCGGGACAGATTTCCTACGAGCAGTACTTC,CASSLGSGQISYEQYF
TRBV20-1,TRBJ2-3,many,-,TGCAGTGCTAGTCCCCAAAGCACAGATACGCAGTATTTT,CSASPQSTDTQYF
TRBV6-2/TRBV6-3,TRBJ1-1,few,-,TGTGCCAGCAGAACCGGGACGAAGAACACTGAAGCTTTCTTT,CASRTGTKNTEAFF
TRBV28,TRBJ2-7,-,-,TGTGCCAGCGGGGGTCGGCCCTACGAGCAGTACTTC,CASGGRPYEQYF
TRBV6-5,TRBJ1-1,-,TRBD1,TGTGCCAGCAGTTACCGGACAGGAATCACTGAAGCTTTCTTT,CASSYRTGITEAFF
TRBV11-3,TRBJ2-1,-,TRBD2,TGTGCCAGCAGCGCCACTAGCGGGAATTTCCATGAGCAGTTCTTC,CASSATSGNFHEQFF
TRBV9,TRBJ2-5,many,TRBD1,TGTGCCAGCAGCGTAGCTACAGGACAGGGCCAAGAGACCCAGTACTTC,CASSVATGQGQETQYF
TRBV7-2,TRBJ1-6,-,-,TGTGCCAGCAGCTTAGTGCCCGTTCATGACTCCTATAATTCACCCCTCCACTTT,CASSLVPVHDSYNSPLHF
TRBV20-1,TRBJ1-1,many,-,TGCAGTGGTAACACACGGAACACTGAAGCTTTCTTT,CSGNTRNTEAFF
TRBV5-4,TRBJ2-1,-,TRBD1,TGTGCCAGCAGCTTGGAGATCATACAGGGGCGGTCGAGCTCCTACAATGAGCAGTTCTTC,CASSLEIIQGRSSSYNEQFF
TRBV5-1,TRBJ2-1,many,TRBD2,TGCGCCAGCAGCGTTATGACTAGCGGGGGGGCCAATGAGCAGTTCTTC,CASSVMTSGGANEQFF
TRBV6-2/TRBV6-3,TRBJ1-2,many,-,TGTGCCAGCAGTCGCGCCGTTTATGGCTACACCTTC,CASSRAVYGYTF
TRBV18,TRBJ1-6,-,TRBD1,TGTGCCAGCTCACGAGACAGGGTTTCACCCCTCCACTTT,CASSRDRVSPLHF
TRBV3-1,TRBJ2-3,many,-,TGTGCCAGCAGCCACGGACGGGGTACGCAGTATTTT,CASSHGRGTQYF
TRBV5-1,TRBJ2-7,few,-,TGCGCCAGCAGCCTGGAACCGCTCGACGACCTCCTCGCCCACGAGCAGTACTTC,CASSLEPLDDLLAHEQYF